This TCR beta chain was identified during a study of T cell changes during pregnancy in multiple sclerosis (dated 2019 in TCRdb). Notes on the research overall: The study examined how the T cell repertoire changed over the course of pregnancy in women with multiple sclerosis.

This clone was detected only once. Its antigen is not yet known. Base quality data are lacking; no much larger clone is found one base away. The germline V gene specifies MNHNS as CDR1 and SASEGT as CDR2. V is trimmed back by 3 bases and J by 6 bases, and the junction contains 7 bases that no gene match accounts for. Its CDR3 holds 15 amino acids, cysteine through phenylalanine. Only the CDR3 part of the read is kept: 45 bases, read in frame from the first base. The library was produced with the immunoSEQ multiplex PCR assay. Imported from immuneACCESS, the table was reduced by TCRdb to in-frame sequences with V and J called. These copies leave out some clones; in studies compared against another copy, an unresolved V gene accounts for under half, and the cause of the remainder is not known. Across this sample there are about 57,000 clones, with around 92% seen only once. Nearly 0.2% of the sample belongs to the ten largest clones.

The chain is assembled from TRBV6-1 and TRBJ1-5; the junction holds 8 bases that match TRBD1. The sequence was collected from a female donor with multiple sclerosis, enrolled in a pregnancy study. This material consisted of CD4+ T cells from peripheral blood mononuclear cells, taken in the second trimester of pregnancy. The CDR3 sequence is CASSDRGLVGQPQHF. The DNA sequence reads TGTGCCAGCAGTGACAGGGGGCTTGTCGGTCAGCCCCAGCATTTT.